One and the same sample provided the 21 T cell receptor beta chains below, sequenced in a study of metastatic and nonmetastatic thyroid tumors. Thyroid surgery was preceded by no treatment in any patient. MiXCR reprocessed the PCR reads for TCRdb. The repertoire holds just over 15,000 clones, with around 25% as singletons. The source material was tumor tissue. The receptors derive from a female donor with papillary thyroid cancer or a benign thyroid nodule (not recorded which). Some clones in this sample may be carry-over from other donors' samples.

This clone has at least ten counts. The genes are TRBV20-1 and TRBJ2-7; 11 bases are shared with TRBD2. In germline, CDR1 is DFQATT, CDR2 SNEGSKA (reference sequence). This CDR3 has 14 amino acids. Trimming at V came to 3 bases and at J to 5 bases, leaving 6 bases not matched to a gene. The CDR3 DNA follows: TGCAGTGCTAGCACTAGCGGGAGTATTGACGAGCAGTACTTC. This encodes CSASTSGSIDEQYF.

This clone was detected a few times. The chain employs TRBV6-2 or TRBV6-3 and TRBJ1-1, with TRBD1 matching 10 bases. This CDR3 contains 14 residues. Germline CDR1 reads MNHEY; CDR2 reads SVGEGT. Trimming cost V 2 bases and J 8 bases; bases outside gene matches: 5. CDR3 in amino acids: CASSYPDRGQEAFF. The CDR3 coding sequence is TGTGCCAGCAGTTACCCCGACAGGGGGCAGGAAGCTTTCTTT.

The sample holds many counts of this clone. J is TRBJ1-4 and V is TRBV28; a possible D gene is TRBD1 (6 bases). The CDR3 extends over 15 amino acids. Germline CDR1 is MDHEN and CDR2 is SYDVKM. V was pared by 3 bases and J by 4 bases, with 12 bases between. In DNA form, the CDR3 reads TGTGCCAGCAGTTTGGGGGCCGCCGGTAATGAAAAACTGTTTTTT. As protein: CASSLGAAGNEKLFF. Combining the CDR3 with reference TRBV28 and TRBJ1-4 gives the whole variable domain DVKVTQSSRYLVKRTGEKVFLECVQDMDHENMFWYRQDPGLGLRLIYFSYDVKMKEKGDIPEGYSVSREKKERFSLILESASTNQTSMYLCASSLGAAGNEKLFFGSGTQLSVL.

In this sample, this clone turned up many times. The J gene is TRBJ1-6, the V gene TRBV5-4; 8 bases line up with TRBD1. The CDR3 has 15 residues. J was trimmed by 5 bases and V by 2 bases; bases with no gene match: 3. Germline loops: CDR1 SGHNT, CDR2 YYREEE (reference sequence). The CDR3 DNA reads TGTGCCAGCAGCTTCCAGGACAGGGATAATTCACCCCTCCACTTT. It yields the protein CASSFQDRDNSPLHF.

By frequency in the sample, this clone is medium-sized. V gene TRBV11-3 combines with J gene TRBJ1-2; TRBD1 is a possible D gene (5 bases). Trimming pared 4 bases from V and 4 bases from J, leaving 13 bases between. Germline V gene lookup returns CDR1 SGHNT and CDR2 YENEEA. This CDR3 is built from 14 residues. The CDR3 region is CASSSRGAIYGYTF. The DNA for the CDR3 is TGTGCCAGCAGCTCCCGAGGGGCGATCTATGGCTACACCTTC.

The J gene is TRBJ2-7, the V gene TRBV5-1; 10 nucleotides match TRBD1. With V trimmed by 0 bases and J by 6 bases, 9 bases remained unmatched. Germline loops: CDR1 SGHRS, CDR2 YFSETQ. The CDR3 runs to 16 residues. Here the CDR3 reads CASSLGFGDRGTEQYF. DNA of the CDR3: TGCGCCAGCAGCTTGGGTTTCGGGGACAGGGGAACCGAGCAGTACTTC.

The gene calls are TRBV25-1 and TRBJ1-4; D is ambiguous. V dropped 3 bases and J dropped 5 bases, with 10 bases sitting between them. Germline V gene lookup returns CDR1 MGHDK and CDR2 SYGVNS. This CDR3 has 14 residues. The CDR3 DNA follows: TGTGCCAGCAGTGACTCCGACTCGAATGAAAAACTGTTTTTT. Protein sequence: CASSDSDSNEKLFF. The complete variable domain, with remaining parts taken from reference TRBV25-1 and TRBJ1-4, reads EADIYQTPRYLVIGTGKKITLECSQTMGHDKMYWYQQDPGMELHLIHYSYGVNSTEKGDLSSESTVSRIRTEHFPLTLESARPSHTSQYLCASSDSDSNEKLFFGSGTQLSVL.

This clone was counted between two and nine times. The chain combines TRBV20-1 with TRBJ2-7; 7 bases line up with TRBD2. Germline V lookup: CDR1 DFQATT, CDR2 SNEGSKA (reference sequence). This CDR3 spans 15 amino acids. V gave up 0 bases and J gave up 1 base; unmatched junction bases: 6. The CDR3 here is CSARDPTGGSYEQYF. Here the CDR3 DNA reads TGCAGTGCTAGAGATCCCACGGGAGGATCCTACGAGCAGTACTTC.

J is TRBJ1-2 and V is TRBV25-1, with a possible D match to TRBD1 (6 bases). Trimming shortened V by 7 bases and J by 4 bases, and 13 bases separated the two germline ends. CDR3 length equals 13 residues. Germline CDR1 is MGHDK and CDR2 is SYGVNS. In DNA form, the CDR3 reads TGTGCCAGCAACGGGGACACCCTCTATGGCTACACCTTC. Translating gives CASNGDTLYGYTF.

The rearrangement joins TRBV11-2 to TRBJ2-5; 9 bases fit TRBD1. The CDR3 is 14 amino acids. Per germline, CDR1 SGHAT and CDR2 FQNNGV. With V trimmed by 1 base and J by 4 bases, 1 base remained unmatched. The CDR3 DNA sequence: TGTGCCAGCAGCTTAGGGACAGGGGCAGAGACCCAGTACTTC. Translation gives CASSLGTGAETQYF.

This clone was found once. The chain employs TRBV20-1 and TRBJ1-1; 9 bases match TRBD1. The CDR3 runs 14 residues. The germline CDR1 and CDR2 sequences are DFQATT and SNEGSKA (reference sequence). V was pared by 7 bases and J by 4 bases, with 10 bases of the junction left unmatched. The DNA for the CDR3 is TGCAGTGTTAGGAACACAGGGGGCGGCACTGAAGCTTTCTTT. It specifies CSVRNTGGGTEAFF.

At least ten counts were recorded for this clone. The chain combines TRBV7-9 with TRBJ1-3; D may be TRBD1 (5 bases). The ends were cut back, 2 bases at V and 2 bases at J, with 7 bases in the middle. The germline CDR1 and CDR2 sequences are SEHNR and FQNEAQ (reference sequence). The CDR3 totals 14 residues. The CDR3 DNA follows: TGTGCCAGCAGCTTACAGGGAACTGGAAACACCATATATTTT. Its translation is CASSLQGTGNTIYF.

This clone was picked up many times. The rearrangement joins TRBV19 to TRBJ1-4, with TRBD1 as a possible D gene (5 bases). This CDR3 spans 13 amino acids. V gave up 5 bases and J gave up 4 bases, with 8 bases separating them. CDR1 and CDR2 (germline): LNHDA, SQIVND (reference sequence). The CDR3 sequence: CASSWQGNEKLFF. The CDR3, as DNA: TGTGCCAGTAGTTGGCAGGGTAATGAAAAACTGTTTTTT.

This clone was seen repeatedly, ten times or more. The chain joins TRBV24-1 to TRBJ1-2, with 8 nucleotides matching TRBD1. Trimming removed 3 bases from V and 2 bases from J; junction bases left unmatched: 1. CDR1 is KGHDR and CDR2 is SFDVKD in the germline V gene. The CDR3 loop spans 14 amino acids. Here the CDR3 reads CATSDTGGNYGYTF. The CDR3 bases are TGTGCCACCAGTGATACAGGGGGAAACTATGGCTACACCTTC.

In its sample, this clone was seen many times. CDR3 DNA sequence: TGTGCCAGCAGCTTGGGGGGACTAGCGGGGACCTACGAGCAGTACTTC. Translated, it gives CASSLGGLAGTYEQYF. The chain has TRBV5-4 and TRBJ2-7, with 13 nucleotides matching TRBD2. The CDR3 totals 16 residues. V was clipped by 0 bases and J by 2 bases; unmatched bases: 2. The germline V gene has CDR1 SGHNT and CDR2 YYREEE (reference sequence).

This clone is categorized as medium-sized. The chain links TRBV3-1 to TRBJ1-2; 10 bases are a match to TRBD1. The CDR3 contains 13 residues. Losses at the gene ends were 4 bases for V and 8 bases for J; bases not matched to a gene: 4. CDR1 and CDR2 (germline): LGHDT, YNNKEL (reference sequence). CDR3 nucleotides: TGTGCCAGCAGCCCGACAGGGGGCTGGGGCTACACCTTC. Protein sequence: CASSPTGGWGYTF.

This chain uses TRBV20-1 with TRBJ2-7, with D uncertain. This CDR3 is built from 12 residues. V gave up 1 base and J gave up 3 bases, with 7 bases separating them. Germline V gene data show CDR1 as DFQATT and CDR2 as SNEGSKA (reference sequence). For the CDR3, the DNA is TGCAGTGCTAGAGTGGAGAACTACGAGCAGTACTTC. Its translation is CSARVENYEQYF.

This clone was detected ten times or more. The chain carries TRBV5-1 and TRBJ2-3; the match to TRBD2 covers 12 bases. The CDR3 is 15 amino acids. V shed 4 bases, J shed 7 bases, and the junction held 7 bases outside the gene matches. Germline CDR1 is SGHRS and CDR2 is YFSETQ. The CDR3 DNA reads TGCGCCAGCAGCGAGACTAGCGGGAGTGCAAATACGCAGTATTTT. Encoded protein: CASSETSGSANTQYF. Looking up the rest from reference TRBV5-1 and TRBJ2-3 gives the full variable domain: KAGVTQTPRYLIKTRGQQVTLSCSPISGHRSVSWYQQTPGQGLQFLFEYFSETQRNKGNFPGRFSGRQFSNSRSEMNVSTLELGDSALYLCASSETSGSANTQYFGPGTRLTVL.

This clone was detected ten times or more. The chain employs TRBV27 and TRBJ1-5; 7 nucleotides line up with TRBD1. With V trimmed by 1 base and J by 5 bases, 5 bases remained unmatched. CDR3 length equals 15 residues. Germline loops: CDR1 MNHEY, CDR2 SMNVEV (reference sequence). The CDR3 spells CASSLWIGGYQPQHF. CDR3 nucleotides: TGTGCCAGCAGTTTATGGATAGGGGGCTATCAGCCCCAGCATTTT.

This chain connects TRBV28 to TRBJ2-7, with no clear D. CDR3 size: 15 residues. Trimming cost V 3 bases and J 0 bases, with 12 bases left between them. CDR1 and CDR2 from the germline V gene are MDHEN and SYDVKM. This CDR3 reads CASSFERIASYEQYF. CDR3 bases: TGTGCCAGCAGTTTTGAAAGGATAGCCTCCTACGAGCAGTACTTC.

The table lists this clone with many counts. A much bigger clone sits one base away, suggesting this may be a read error. Other DNA sequences in this specimen translate into the identical CDR3. The chain employs TRBV28 and TRBJ2-3; TRBD1 is a possible D gene (7 bases). V was clipped by 5 bases and J by 4 bases, with 16 bases between them. CDR3 length: 15 amino acids. The germline CDR1 and CDR2 sequences are MDHEN and SYDVKM. As DNA, the CDR3 is TGTGCCAGCAGTCCCCCGGAGGGGACAGCAGATACGCAGTATTTT. Protein sequence: CASSPPEGTADTQYF. The variable domain in full, completed from reference TRBV28 and TRBJ2-3, reads DVKVTQSSRYLVKRTGEKVFLECVQDMDHENMFWYRQDPGLGLRLIYFSYDVKMKEKGDIPEGYSVSREKKERFSLILESASTNQTSMYLCASSPPEGTADTQYFGPGTRLTVL.